The present T cell receptor beta chain was sequenced within a study of blood T cell repertoires in COVID-19. Whole-study context: Italy, Spain and the United States were the sources of the convalescent and acute COVID-19 samples. Sources were T cells, B-cell-depleted T cells, or PBMCs; the material itself was cDNA or gDNA.

In the source study's methods: By means of reference gene primer amplification, nucleated cell counts were estimated. Libraries were prepared by immunoSEQ multiplex PCR; TCRdb keeps only in-frame clonotypes and omits some of them. The V and J calls and the clone size are those of that table, but D and trimming were determined from the DNA. Among 35,000 to 45,000 clones listed, roughly 85% were seen once. Per the germline V gene, CDR1 is SGHNT and CDR2 is YYREEE (reference sequence). The CDR3 loop spans 16 amino acids. The ends lost 4 bases at V and 0 bases at J; junction bases unmatched: 5. The clonotype originates from a human donor in a cohort sampled during active COVID-19. The genes are TRBV5-4 and TRBJ1-3, with 9 bases that match TRBD1. The sequencing input was peripheral blood. The CDR3 sequence: CASSPGTGLSGNTIYF. For the CDR3, the DNA is TGTGCCAGCAGCCCAGGGACAGGGCTCTCTGGAAACACCATATATTTT.